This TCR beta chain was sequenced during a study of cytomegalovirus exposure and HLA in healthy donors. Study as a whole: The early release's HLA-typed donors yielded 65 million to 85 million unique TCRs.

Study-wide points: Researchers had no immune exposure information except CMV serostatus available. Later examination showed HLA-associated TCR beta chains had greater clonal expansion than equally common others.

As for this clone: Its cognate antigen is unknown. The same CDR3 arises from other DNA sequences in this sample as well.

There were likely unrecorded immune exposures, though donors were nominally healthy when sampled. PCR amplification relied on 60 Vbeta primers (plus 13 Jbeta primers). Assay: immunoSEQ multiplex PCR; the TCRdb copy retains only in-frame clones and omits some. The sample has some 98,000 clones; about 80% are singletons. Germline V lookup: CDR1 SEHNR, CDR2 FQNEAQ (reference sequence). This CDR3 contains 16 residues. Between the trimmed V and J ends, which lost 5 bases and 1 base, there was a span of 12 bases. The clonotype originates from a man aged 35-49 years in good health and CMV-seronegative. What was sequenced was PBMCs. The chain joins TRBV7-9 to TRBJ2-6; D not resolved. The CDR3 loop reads CASSTALNSGANVLTF. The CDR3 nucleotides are TGTGCCAGCAGCACAGCACTCAATTCTGGGGCCAACGTCCTGACTTTC.